The present entry profiles one T cell receptor (beta chain) with its context. V gave up 3 bases and J gave up 3 bases, with 8 bases separating them. The length of the CDR3 is 13 residues. This sample was taken from a study of blood T cell repertoires in COVID-19. Study-wide context: COVID-19 samples collected from the United States, Italy and Spain covered acute and convalescent phases.

In the study's own analysis: The assay estimated nucleated cells by amplifying reference gene primers. The method was immunoSEQ multiplex PCR; TCRdb's version includes in-frame clones alone and lacks a portion of them. V, J and clone size are taken as reported in that table, and D and trimming were inferred from the DNA itself. The sample lists under 65,000 clones; 78% were seen once. All enrollees were roughly 18 to 95 years old and from fewer than 25 US areas. Donors were grouped by their self-reported clinical history. The clonotype originates from a woman in her forties or fifties with acute COVID-19. The V gene is TRBV12-3 or TRBV12-4, the J gene TRBJ1-1; D not resolved. Source material: PBMCs or T cells enriched from blood (not recorded which). The CDR3 coding sequence is TGTGCCAGCAGTTTTAAGGGAGACACTGAAGCTTTCTTT. Protein: CASSFKGDTEAFF.